This T cell receptor (beta chain) was identified in a study of blood T cells in healthy people across ages. A second PCR, run for roughly 7 to 12 cycles, used a sample-barcoded 5' primer plus a J-beta primer mix. TCRdb fed the 5' RACE reads into MiXCR, producing one record per CDR3 protein. Among about 800,000 distinct CDR3 sequences listed, 20% to 25% were seen once. This clonotype was seen more than once but under ten times. V lost 1 base and J lost 8, with 24 bases in between. The CDR3 runs 17 residues. Germline CDR1 and CDR2: SGDLS and YYNGEE. The same sample was also studied in work on T cells of mothers and their children.

This TCR came from a boy aged 5 to 17 in good health. The source material was blood. This chain uses TRBV9 with TRBJ1-2; the D gene is possibly TRBD1 (5 bases). CDR3 nucleotide sequence: TGTGCCAGCAGCGTATCCCAACTCCCGACAGATGCGGGCGGCTACACCTTC. This sequence encodes CASSVSQLPTDAGGYTF.